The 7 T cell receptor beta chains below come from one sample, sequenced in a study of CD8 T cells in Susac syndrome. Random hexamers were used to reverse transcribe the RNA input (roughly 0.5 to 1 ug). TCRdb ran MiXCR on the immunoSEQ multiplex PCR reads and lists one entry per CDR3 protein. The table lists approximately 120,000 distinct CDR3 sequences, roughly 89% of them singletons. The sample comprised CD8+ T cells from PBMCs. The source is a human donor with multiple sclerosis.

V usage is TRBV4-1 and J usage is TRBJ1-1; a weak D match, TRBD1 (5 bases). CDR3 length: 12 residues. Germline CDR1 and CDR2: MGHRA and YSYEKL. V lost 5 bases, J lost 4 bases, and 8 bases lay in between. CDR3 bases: TGCGCCAGCAGCGACAGACCCACTGAAGCTTTCTTT. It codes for CASSDRPTEAFF.

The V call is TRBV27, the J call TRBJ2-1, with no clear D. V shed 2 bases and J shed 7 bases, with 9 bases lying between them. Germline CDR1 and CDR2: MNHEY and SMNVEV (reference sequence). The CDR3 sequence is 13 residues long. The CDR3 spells CASSLGYLNEQFF. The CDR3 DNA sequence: TGTGCCAGCAGTTTAGGGTATTTGAATGAGCAGTTCTTC.

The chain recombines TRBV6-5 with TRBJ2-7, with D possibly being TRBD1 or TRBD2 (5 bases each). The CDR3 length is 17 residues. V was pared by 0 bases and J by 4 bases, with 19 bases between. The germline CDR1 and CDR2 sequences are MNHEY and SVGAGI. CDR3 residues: CASSYSSSFPGRYEQYF. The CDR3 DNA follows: TGTGCCAGCAGTTACTCGAGTTCCTTTCCGGGGCGTTACGAGCAGTACTTC.

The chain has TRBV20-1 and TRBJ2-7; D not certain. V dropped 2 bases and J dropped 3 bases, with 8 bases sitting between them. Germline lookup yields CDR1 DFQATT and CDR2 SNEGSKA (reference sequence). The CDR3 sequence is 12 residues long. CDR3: CSARRQIYEQYF. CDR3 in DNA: TGCAGTGCTAGAAGACAAATCTACGAGCAGTACTTC.

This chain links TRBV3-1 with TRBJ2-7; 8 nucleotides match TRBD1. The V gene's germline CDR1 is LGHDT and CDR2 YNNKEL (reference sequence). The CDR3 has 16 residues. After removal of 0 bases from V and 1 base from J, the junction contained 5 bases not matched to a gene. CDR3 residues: CASSQEVRTGSYEQYF. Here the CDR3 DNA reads TGTGCCAGCAGCCAAGAGGTCCGGACAGGGTCCTACGAGCAGTACTTC.

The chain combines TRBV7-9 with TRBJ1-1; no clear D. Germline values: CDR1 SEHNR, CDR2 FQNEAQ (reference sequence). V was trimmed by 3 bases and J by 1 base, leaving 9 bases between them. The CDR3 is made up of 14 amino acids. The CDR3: CASSFGISNTEAFF. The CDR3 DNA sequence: TGTGCCAGCAGCTTCGGGATCTCGAACACTGAAGCTTTCTTT.

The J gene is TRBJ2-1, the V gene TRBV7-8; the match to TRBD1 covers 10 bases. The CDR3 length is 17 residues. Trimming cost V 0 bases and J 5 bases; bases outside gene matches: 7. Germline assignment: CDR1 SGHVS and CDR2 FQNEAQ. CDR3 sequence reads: CASSLAQGQGRNNEQFF. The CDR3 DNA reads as TGTGCCAGCAGCTTAGCGCAGGGACAGGGGAGGAACAATGAGCAGTTCTTC.